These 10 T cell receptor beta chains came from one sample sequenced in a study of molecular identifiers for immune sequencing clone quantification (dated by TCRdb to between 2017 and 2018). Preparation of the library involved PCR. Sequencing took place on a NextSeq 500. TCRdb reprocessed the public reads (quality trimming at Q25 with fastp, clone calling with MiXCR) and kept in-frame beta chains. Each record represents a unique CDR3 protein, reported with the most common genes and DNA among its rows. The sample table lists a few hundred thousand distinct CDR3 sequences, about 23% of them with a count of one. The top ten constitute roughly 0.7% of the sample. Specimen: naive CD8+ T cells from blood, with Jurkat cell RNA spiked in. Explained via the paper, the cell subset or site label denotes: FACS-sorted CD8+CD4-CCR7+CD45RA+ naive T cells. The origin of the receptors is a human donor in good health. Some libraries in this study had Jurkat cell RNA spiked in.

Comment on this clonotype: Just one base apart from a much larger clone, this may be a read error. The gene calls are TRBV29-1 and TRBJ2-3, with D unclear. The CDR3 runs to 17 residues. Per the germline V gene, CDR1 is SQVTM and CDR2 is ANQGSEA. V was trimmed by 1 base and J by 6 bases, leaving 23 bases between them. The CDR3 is CSVEALLGSASADTQYF. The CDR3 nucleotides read TGCAGCGTTGAAGCTCTCCTAGGGTCAGCGAGTGCTGATACGCAGTATTTT.

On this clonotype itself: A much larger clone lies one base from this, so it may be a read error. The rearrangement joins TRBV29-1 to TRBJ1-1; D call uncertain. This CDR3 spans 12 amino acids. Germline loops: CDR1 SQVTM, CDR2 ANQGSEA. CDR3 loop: CSVREGPTETFF. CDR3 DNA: TGCAGCGTTCGTGAGGGTCCCACTGAAACTTTCTTT.

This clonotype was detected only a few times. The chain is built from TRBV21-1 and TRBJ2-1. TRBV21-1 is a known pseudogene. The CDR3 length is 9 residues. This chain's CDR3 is CASSKGTFF. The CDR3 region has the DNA TGTGCCAGCAGCAAAGGGACCTTCTTC.

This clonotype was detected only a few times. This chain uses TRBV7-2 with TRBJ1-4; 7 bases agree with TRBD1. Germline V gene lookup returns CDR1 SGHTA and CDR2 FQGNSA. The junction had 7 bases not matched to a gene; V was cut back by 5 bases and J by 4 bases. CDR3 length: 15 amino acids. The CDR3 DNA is TGTGCCAGCAGCCCAGAGGGGACAGATAATGAAAAACTGTTTTTT. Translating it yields CASSPEGTDNEKLFF.

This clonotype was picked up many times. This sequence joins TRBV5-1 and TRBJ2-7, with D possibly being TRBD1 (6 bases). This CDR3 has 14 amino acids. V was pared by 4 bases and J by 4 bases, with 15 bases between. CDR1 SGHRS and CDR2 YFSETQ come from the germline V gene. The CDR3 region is CASSPGDTGYEQYF. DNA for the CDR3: TGCGCCAGCAGCCCAGGAGATACAGGGTACGAGCAGTACTTC.

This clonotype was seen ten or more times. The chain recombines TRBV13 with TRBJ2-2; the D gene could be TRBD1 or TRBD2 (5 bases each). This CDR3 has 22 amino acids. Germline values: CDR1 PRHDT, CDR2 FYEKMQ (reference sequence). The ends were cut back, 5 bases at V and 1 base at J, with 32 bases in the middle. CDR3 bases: TGTGCCAGCAGCACATACCAGGTGGGGCTGAGGGAAGTGAGTCTGAACACCGGGGAGCTGTTTTTT. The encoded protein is CASSTYQVGLREVSLNTGELFF.

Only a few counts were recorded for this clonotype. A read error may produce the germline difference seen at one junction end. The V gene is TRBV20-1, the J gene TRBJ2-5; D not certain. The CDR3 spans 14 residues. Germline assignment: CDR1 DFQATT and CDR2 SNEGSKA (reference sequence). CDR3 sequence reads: CSAREGLFQEAQYF. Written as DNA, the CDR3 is TGCAGTGCTAGAGAAGGGCTTTTTCAAGAGGCCCAGTACTTC.

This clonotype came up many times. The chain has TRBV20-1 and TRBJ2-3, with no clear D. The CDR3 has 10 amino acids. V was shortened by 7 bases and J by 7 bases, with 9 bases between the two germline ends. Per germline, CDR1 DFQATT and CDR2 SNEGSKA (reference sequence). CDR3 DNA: TGCAGTGGAAGGGAATATACGCAGTATTTT. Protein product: CSGREYTQYF.

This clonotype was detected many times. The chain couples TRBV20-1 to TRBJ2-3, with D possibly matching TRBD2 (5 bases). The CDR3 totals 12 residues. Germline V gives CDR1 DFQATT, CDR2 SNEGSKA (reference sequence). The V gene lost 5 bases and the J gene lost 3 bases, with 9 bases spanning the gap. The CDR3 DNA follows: TGCAGTGCTTCGGGGAAGACAGATACGCAGTATTTT. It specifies CSASGKTDTQYF.

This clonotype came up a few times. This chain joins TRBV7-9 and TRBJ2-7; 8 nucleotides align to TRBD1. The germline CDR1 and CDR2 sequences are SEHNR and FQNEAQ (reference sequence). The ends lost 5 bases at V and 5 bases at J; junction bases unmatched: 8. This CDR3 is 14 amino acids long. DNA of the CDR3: TGTGCCAGCAGCCCCCCGGGCAGGGGGCACGAGCAGTACTTC. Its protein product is CASSPPGRGHEQYF.